The 17 T cell receptor beta chains in this list originate from one sample, sequenced in a study of blood T cell repertoires in COVID-19. Profiled with immunoSEQ multiplex PCR; TCRdb holds only in-frame clones, not every one. The sample yields fewer than 120,000 clones, about 90% seen once. The sequencing input was peripheral blood. The receptors derive from a human donor in a cohort sampled during active COVID-19.

The CDR3 region has the DNA TGTGCCAGCAGCGGCGGGACAGGGCTTTACGAGCAGTACTTC. Translated, it gives CASSGGTGLYEQYF. The chain recombines TRBV9 with TRBJ2-7, with 9 bases identical to TRBD1. CDR1 is SGDLS and CDR2 is YYNGEE in the germline V gene. Unmatched junction bases numbered 5, after V lost 3 bases and J lost 4 bases. This CDR3 has 14 residues.

The rearrangement joins TRBV11-2 to TRBJ2-1; 7 nucleotides line up with TRBD2. The V gene end was trimmed by 6 bases and the J gene end by 0 bases; junction bases not matched to a gene: 8. Per the germline V gene, CDR1 is SGHAT and CDR2 is FQNNGV. CDR3 size: 16 residues. In DNA form, the CDR3 reads TGTGCCAGCAGAATCAGCGGGACCCGCTCCTACAATGAGCAGTTCTTC. It codes for CASRISGTRSYNEQFF.

The V call is TRBV19, the J call TRBJ1-3, with D possibly matching TRBD1 (6 bases). The V gene's germline CDR1 is LNHDA and CDR2 SQIVND (reference sequence). CDR3 length equals 16 residues. V dropped 5 bases and J dropped 0 bases, with 14 bases sitting between them. In nucleotides, the CDR3 is TGTGCCAGTAGTCTACGGACAGCGAGCTCTGGAAACACCATATATTTT. Encoded protein: CASSLRTASSGNTIYF.

This clone has a handful of counts. This chain links TRBV14 with TRBJ1-5; no clear D gene. Germline-derived CDR1 and CDR2 are SGHDN and FVKESK. The CDR3 contains 15 residues. Trimming shortened V by 1 base and J by 0 bases, and 7 bases separated the two germline ends. The CDR3 reads CASSQGGVSNQPQHF. In DNA form, the CDR3 reads TGTGCCAGCAGCCAAGGAGGTGTTAGCAATCAGCCCCAGCATTTT.

This clone occurred once. The chain combines TRBV7-8 with TRBJ2-3; 8 nucleotides align to TRBD1. There are 13 residues in the CDR3. With V trimmed by 6 bases and J by 3 bases, 2 bases remained unmatched. Per the germline V gene, CDR1 is SGHVS and CDR2 is FQNEAQ. CDR3 sequence (DNA): TGTGCCAGCAGTCGACAGGGGACAGATACGCAGTATTTT. It is translated as CASSRQGTDTQYF.

The chain uses TRBV27 and TRBJ1-1; D gene unclear. From germline, CDR1 is MNHEY and CDR2 SMNVEV (reference sequence). This CDR3 comprises 13 residues. Trimming removed 5 bases at V and 3 bases at J, with 10 bases between. In nucleotides, the CDR3 is TGTGCCAGCAGTCCACAACATGACACTGAAGCTTTCTTT. The encoded protein is CASSPQHDTEAFF.

The chain is built from TRBV29-1 and TRBJ2-7; possibly TRBD1 for D (5 bases). CDR3 length: 12 residues. CDR1 is SQVTM and CDR2 is ANQGSEA in the germline V gene. V shed 3 bases and J shed 2 bases, with 8 bases lying between them. CDR3 residues: CSVERQPYEQYF. CDR3 nucleotides: TGCAGCGTTGAGCGACAGCCCTACGAGCAGTACTTC.

The chain is built from TRBV6-5 and TRBJ1-3; TRBD1 agrees at 7 bases. V was clipped by 5 bases and J by 7 bases; unmatched bases: 8. Germline V gene data show CDR1 as MNHEY and CDR2 as SVGAGI. The CDR3 loop spans 14 amino acids. The CDR3 DNA sequence: TGTGCCAGCAGTACAGGGGAGTCCAGGAACACCATATATTTT. Translating it yields CASSTGESRNTIYF.

The chain has TRBV5-4 and TRBJ2-2, with D maybe TRBD1 (6 bases). Germline V CDR1 and CDR2: SGHNT, YYREEE (reference sequence). This CDR3 comprises 18 residues. V was trimmed by 0 bases and J by 5 bases, leaving 20 bases between them. CDR3 sequence: CASSLGQGWGPSTGELFF. The CDR3 DNA sequence: TGTGCCAGCAGCTTGGGTCAAGGATGGGGGCCTTCGACCGGGGAGCTGTTTTTT. The full variable domain, rest sourced from reference TRBV5-4 and TRBJ2-2, is ETGVTQSPTHLIKTRGQQVTLRCSSQSGHNTVSWYQQALGQGPQFIFQYYREEENGRGNFPPRFSGLQFPNYSSELNVNALELDDSALYLCASSLGQGWGPSTGELFFGEGSRLTVL.

J is TRBJ2-1 and V is TRBV27; 7 positions match TRBD2. The CDR3 contains 16 residues. V lost 7 bases to trimming and J lost 0 bases; unmatched junction nucleotides: 9. From germline, CDR1 is MNHEY and CDR2 SMNVEV (reference sequence). CDR3 in amino acids: CASNPAGTFSYNEQFF. CDR3 DNA: TGTGCCAGCAACCCAGCGGGGACCTTCTCCTACAATGAGCAGTTCTTC.

This clone has only a few counts. V usage is TRBV27 and J usage is TRBJ2-1, with 10 bases aligning to TRBD2. Germline V lookup: CDR1 MNHEY, CDR2 SMNVEV (reference sequence). Trimming cost V 0 bases and J 4 bases; bases outside gene matches: 3. This CDR3 comprises 16 residues. CDR3 protein: CASSLSASGSYNEQFF. CDR3 coding DNA: TGTGCCAGCAGTTTATCCGCTAGCGGGAGTTACAATGAGCAGTTCTTC.

The chain employs TRBV7-9 and TRBJ2-1; 7 bases align to TRBD2. CDR3 length equals 14 residues. Trimming took 7 bases from V and 9 from J; bases not matched to a gene: 12. Germline V lookup: CDR1 SEHNR, CDR2 FQNEAQ (reference sequence). DNA of the CDR3: TGTGCCAGCACCTTGGCGGGAGCTGGCGGTGAGCAGTTCTTC. Its protein product is CASTLAGAGGEQFF.

This clone was recorded once. The chain joins TRBV5-1 to TRBJ2-7, with 7 nucleotides matching TRBD1. The CDR3 has 14 amino acids. J lost 0 bases, V lost 7 bases, and 7 bases had no gene match. Germline V lookup: CDR1 SGHRS, CDR2 YFSETQ. CDR3 protein: CASSGTASSYEQYF. DNA of the CDR3: TGCGCCAGCTCCGGGACAGCGAGCTCCTACGAGCAGTACTTC.

This clone was observed a single time. The V gene is TRBV19, the J gene TRBJ2-3, with D uncertain. CDR3 length: 12 residues. V was clipped by 6 bases and J by 7 bases, with 11 bases between them. The germline V gene encodes CDR1 LNHDA and CDR2 SQIVND (reference sequence). CDR3 amino acids: CASRDYGYTQYF. DNA of the CDR3: TGTGCCAGTAGGGATTACGGGTATACGCAGTATTTT.

The V and J genes are TRBV19 and TRBJ2-7; possibly TRBD1 for D (6 bases). Between the trimmed V and J ends, which lost 2 bases and 5 bases, there was a span of 25 bases. CDR1 LNHDA and CDR2 SQIVND come from the germline V gene (reference sequence). The CDR3 extends over 18 amino acids. CDR3 loop: CASSIRPGTRWERNEQYF. As DNA, the CDR3 is TGTGCCAGTAGTATACGCCCCGGGACACGGTGGGAGAGGAACGAGCAGTACTTC.

This clone was picked up one time. The gene calls are TRBV5-1 and TRBJ2-7; 7 positions agree with TRBD1. Germline trimming cut 4 bases from V and 3 bases from J; bases unmatched to any gene: 7. Germline lookup yields CDR1 SGHRS and CDR2 YFSETQ. This CDR3 spans 14 amino acids. The CDR3 coding sequence is TGCGCCAGCAGCACCAGGACAGGCCGCTACGAGCAGTACTTC. This translates into CASSTRTGRYEQYF. Complete variable domain (other parts from reference TRBV5-1 and TRBJ2-7): KAGVTQTPRYLIKTRGQQVTLSCSPISGHRSVSWYQQTPGQGLQFLFEYFSETQRNKGNFPGRFSGRQFSNSRSEMNVSTLELGDSALYLCASSTRTGRYEQYFGPGTRLTVT.

This clone was observed a few times. V is TRBV10-3 and J is TRBJ1-2; 8 bases align to TRBD1. The CDR3 has 13 residues. CDR1 is ENHRY and CDR2 is SYGVKD in the germline V gene. Trimming removed 10 bases from V and 5 bases from J; junction bases left unmatched: 9. The CDR3 region is CATWTGQGYGYTF. CDR3 sequence (DNA): TGTGCCACTTGGACAGGGCAGGGTTATGGCTACACCTTC.